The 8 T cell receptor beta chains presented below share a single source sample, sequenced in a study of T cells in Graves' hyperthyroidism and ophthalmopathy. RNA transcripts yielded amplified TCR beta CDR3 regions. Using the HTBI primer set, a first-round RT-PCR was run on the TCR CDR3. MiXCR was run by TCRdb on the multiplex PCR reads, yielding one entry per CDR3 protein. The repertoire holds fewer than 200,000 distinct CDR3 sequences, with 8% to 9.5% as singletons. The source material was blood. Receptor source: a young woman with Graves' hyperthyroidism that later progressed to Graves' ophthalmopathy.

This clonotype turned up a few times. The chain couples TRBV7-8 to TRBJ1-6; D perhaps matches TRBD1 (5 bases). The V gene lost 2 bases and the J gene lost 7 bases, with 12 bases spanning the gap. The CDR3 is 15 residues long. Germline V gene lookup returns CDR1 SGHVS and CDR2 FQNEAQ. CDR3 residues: CASSLLGRKNSPLHF. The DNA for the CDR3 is TGTGCCAGCAGCTTATTGGGACGGAAAAATTCACCCCTCCACTTT.

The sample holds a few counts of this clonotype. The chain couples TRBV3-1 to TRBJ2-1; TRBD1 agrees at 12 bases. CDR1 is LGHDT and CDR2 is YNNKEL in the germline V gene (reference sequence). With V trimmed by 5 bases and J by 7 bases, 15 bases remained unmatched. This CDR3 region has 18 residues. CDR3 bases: TGTGCCAGCAGCGTCCGGGACAGGGGGCTTATGTTAGGAAATGAGCAGTTCTTC. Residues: CASSVRDRGLMLGNEQFF.

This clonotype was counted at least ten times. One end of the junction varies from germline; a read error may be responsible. The CDR3 nucleotides read TGTGCCAGCAGTGAAACAACAGGGGGGACGTCCGAGCAGTATTTC. It yields the protein CASSETTGGTSEQYF. This chain uses TRBV2 with TRBJ2-7; the match to TRBD1 covers 8 bases. Germline V gene data show CDR1 as SNHLY and CDR2 as FYNNEI. CDR3 length equals 15 residues.

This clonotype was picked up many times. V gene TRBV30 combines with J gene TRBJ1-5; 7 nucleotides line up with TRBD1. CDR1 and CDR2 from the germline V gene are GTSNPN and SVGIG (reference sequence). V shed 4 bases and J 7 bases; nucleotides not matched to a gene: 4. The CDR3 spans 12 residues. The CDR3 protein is CAWNRGRQPQHF. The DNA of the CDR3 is TGTGCCTGGAACAGGGGCCGGCAGCCCCAGCATTTT.

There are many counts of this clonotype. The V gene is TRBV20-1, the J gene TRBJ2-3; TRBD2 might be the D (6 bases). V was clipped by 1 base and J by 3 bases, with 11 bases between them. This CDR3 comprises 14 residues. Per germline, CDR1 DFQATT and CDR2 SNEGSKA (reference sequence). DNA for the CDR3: TGCAGTGCTAGAGCACCCGGGAGAACAGATACGCAGTATTTT. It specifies CSARAPGRTDTQYF.

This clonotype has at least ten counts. In DNA, the CDR3 is TGTGCCTGGAGACCTCAGGGGGGAGTAACTAACTATGGCTACACCTTC. It yields the protein CAWRPQGGVTNYGYTF. V usage is TRBV30 and J usage is TRBJ1-2; 7 bases map to TRBD1. Germline loops: CDR1 GTSNPN, CDR2 SVGIG (reference sequence). There are 16 residues in the CDR3. Trimming cost V 3 bases and J 0 bases; bases outside gene matches: 10. Variable domain in full (rest from reference TRBV30 and TRBJ1-2): SQTIHQWPATLVQPVGSPLSLECTVEGTSNPNLYWYRQAAGRGLQLLFYSVGIGQISSEVPQNLSASRPQDRQFILSSKKLLLSDSGFYLCAWRPQGGVTNYGYTFGSGTRLTVV.

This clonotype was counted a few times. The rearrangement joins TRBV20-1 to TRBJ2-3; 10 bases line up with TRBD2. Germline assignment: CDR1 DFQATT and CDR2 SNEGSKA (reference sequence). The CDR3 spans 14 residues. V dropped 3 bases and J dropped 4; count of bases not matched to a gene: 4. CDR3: CSARERGGSDTQYF. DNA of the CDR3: TGCAGTGCTAGGGAGCGGGGGGGGTCAGATACGCAGTATTTT.

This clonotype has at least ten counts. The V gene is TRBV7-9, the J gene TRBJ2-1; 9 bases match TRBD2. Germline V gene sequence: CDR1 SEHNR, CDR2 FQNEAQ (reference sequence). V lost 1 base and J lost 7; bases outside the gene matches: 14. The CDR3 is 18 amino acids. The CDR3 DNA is TGTGCCAGCAGCTTAGGGGGTAGGAGCGGGGGGCCTCGGAATGAGCAGTTCTTC. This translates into CASSLGGRSGGPRNEQFF.